The source of this TCR beta chain is a study of lymphopenia after photon versus proton radiotherapy. Germline V gene sequence: CDR1 MDHEN, CDR2 SYDVKM. This CDR3 is built from 14 residues. V was clipped by 4 bases and J by 8 bases, with 17 bases between them. Libraries were prepared by immunoSEQ multiplex PCR; TCRdb keeps only in-frame clonotypes and omits some of them. The sample yields 55,000 to 75,000 clones, about nine tenths seen once. The receptor was derived from a woman aged 70 to 79 with pancreatic cancer. V is TRBV28 and J is TRBJ1-2; D is unclear. Source: peripheral blood, taken from a patient treated with photon-based radiotherapy. The CDR3 reads CASSSPLVRGGYTF. CDR3 nucleotides: TGTGCCAGCAGTTCCCCTCTCGTCCGGGGAGGCTACACCTTC.